The 20 T cell receptor beta chains below were found in one sample sequenced in a study of human T cells and chemical hapten exposure. TCRdb re-called the RACE reads with MiXCR, one entry per CDR3 protein. This table has 360,000 or so distinct CDR3 sequences, over 6% appearing once. Time point here: patch test 2, 6 weeks after DPC sensitization. Treatment meaning: therapeutic diphenylcyclopropenone sensitization with weekly scalp DPC. This specimen was whole blood, taken in connection with sensitization to the hapten diphenylcyclopropenone (DPC). The receptors derive from a woman between 18 and 29 years old with alopecia areata. Some clones in this sample may be carry-over from other donors' samples.

V is TRBV28 and J is TRBJ1-1; TRBD1 agrees at 9 bases. Trimming removed 5 bases from V and 3 bases from J; junction bases left unmatched: 4. CDR3 size: 14 residues. The germline gives CDR1 MDHEN, CDR2 SYDVKM. CDR3: CASSPGTGYTEAFF. The CDR3 region has the DNA TGTGCCAGCAGTCCCGGGACAGGGTACACTGAAGCTTTCTTT.

This clonotype appeared many times. The chain links TRBV7-9 to TRBJ1-1; D remains ambiguous. Deletions cut 2 bases from V and 4 bases from J, with 14 bases between. The CDR3 runs 15 residues. Germline V CDR1 and CDR2: SEHNR, FQNEAQ (reference sequence). This chain's CDR3 is CASSLSGAGVTEAFF. The DNA of the CDR3 is TGTGCCAGCAGCTTATCAGGCGCGGGAGTCACTGAAGCTTTCTTT. The variable domain in full, with the rest retrieved from reference TRBV7-9 and TRBJ1-1, is DTGVSQNPRHKITKRGQNVTFRCDPISEHNRLYWYRQTLGQGPEFLTYFQNEAQLEKSRLLSDRFSAERPKGSFSTLEIQRTEQGDSAMYLCASSLSGAGVTEAFFGQGTRLTVV.

At least ten counts were recorded for this clonotype. The V call is TRBV7-2, the J call TRBJ2-5, with D perhaps being TRBD1 or TRBD2 (6 bases each). CDR1 SGHTA and CDR2 FQGNSA come from the germline V gene. CDR3 size: 14 residues. With 5 bases removed from V and 5 bases from J, the gap between germline ends came to 15 bases. The CDR3 loop is CASSRGASWETQYF. The CDR3 nucleotides are TGTGCCAGCAGCAGGGGGGCCTCCTGGGAGACCCAGTACTTC.

At least ten counts were recorded for this clonotype. The chain recombines TRBV7-9 with TRBJ1-5; D may be TRBD1 (6 bases). V was clipped by 5 bases and J by 7 bases, with 12 bases between them. Germline CDR1 SEHNR, CDR2 FQNEAQ (reference sequence). The CDR3 runs to 13 residues. This CDR3 is CASSRGLEQPQHF. Written as DNA, the CDR3 is TGTGCCAGCAGCAGGGGGTTAGAACAGCCCCAGCATTTT.

This clonotype turned up a few times. The rearrangement uses TRBV5-4 and TRBJ2-2; 8 bases map to TRBD2. Germline assignment: CDR1 SGHNT and CDR2 YYREEE (reference sequence). This CDR3 contains 17 residues. J was trimmed by 6 bases and V by 0 bases; bases with no gene match: 10. The CDR3 DNA reads as TGTGCCAGCAGCTTGGAGGCGCGTCGGGGGGGCTCCGGGGAGCTGTTTTTT. Encoded protein: CASSLEARRGGSGELFF.

V and J are TRBV12-3 or TRBV12-4 and TRBJ2-3; TRBD2 matches at 9 bases. The CDR3 has 15 amino acids. After removal of 4 bases from V and 5 bases from J, the junction contained 7 bases not matched to a gene. CDR3 sequence: CASSYGAGGRDTQYF. The CDR3 DNA reads as TGTGCCAGCAGTTACGGAGCGGGGGGACGAGATACGCAGTATTTT.

This clonotype was detected many times. This chain joins TRBV7-2 and TRBJ2-3, with 9 bases lining up with TRBD2. CDR3 length equals 14 residues. The V segment lost 1 base and the J segment 11 bases; nucleotides outside the gene matches: 7. Germline V gene sequence: CDR1 SGHTA, CDR2 FQGNSA. In DNA form, the CDR3 reads TGTGCCAGCAGCTTAGTCCTAGCGGGGACGAAGCAGTATTTT. Its translation: CASSLVLAGTKQYF. Variable domain in full (rest from reference TRBV7-2 and TRBJ2-3): GAGVSQSPSNKVTEKGKDVELRCDPISGHTALYWYRQSLGQGLEFLIYFQGNSAPDKSGLPSDRFSAERTGGSVSTLTIQRTQQEDSAVYLCASSLVLAGTKQYFGPGTRLTVL.

With respect to this clonotype: A much larger clone is a single base away; this may be a read error. This chain joins TRBV7-9 and TRBJ1-5; D is uncertain. Germline CDR1 is SEHNR and CDR2 is FQNEAQ (reference sequence). The CDR3 is made up of 14 amino acids. Trimming removed 7 bases at V and 0 bases at J, with 10 bases between. The CDR3 DNA reads as TGTGCCAGCAACAACGGGGATAGCAATCAGCCCCAGCATTTT. This gives the protein CASNNGDSNQPQHF.

V gene TRBV12-3 or TRBV12-4 combines with J gene TRBJ2-1; D perhaps matches TRBD2 (6 bases). V gave up 2 bases and J gave up 0 bases, with 11 bases separating them. The CDR3 contains 16 residues. Here the CDR3 reads CASSLWAGSSYNEQFF. The CDR3 DNA is TGTGCCAGCAGTTTATGGGCGGGGTCCTCCTACAATGAGCAGTTCTTC.

This clonotype was observed many times. The chain is built from TRBV28 and TRBJ1-2; 11 nucleotides align to TRBD1. The CDR3 sequence is 15 residues long. Germline V gene data show CDR1 as MDHEN and CDR2 as SYDVKM. V shed 1 base, J shed 8 bases, and the junction held 6 bases outside the gene matches. CDR3 sequence: CASSLSDRGHGGYTF. The CDR3 DNA follows: TGTGCCAGCAGTTTATCGGACAGGGGGCACGGAGGCTACACCTTC.

This clonotype occurred a few times. The chain combines TRBV5-5 with TRBJ2-7; tentative D call: TRBD1 (6 bases). Trimming removed 7 bases at V and 6 bases at J, with 17 bases between. Germline V gene sequence: CDR1 SGHKS, CDR2 YYEKEE (reference sequence). The CDR3 is 13 residues long. This chain's CDR3 is CASSNLQGGEQYF. The DNA for the CDR3 is TGTGCCAGCTCCAACCTACAGGGTGGCGAGCAGTACTTC.

A few counts support this clonotype. The CDR3: CASSFEPGNTEAFF. DNA of the CDR3: TGTGCCAGCAGTTTTGAGCCTGGGAACACTGAAGCTTTCTTT. J is TRBJ1-1 and V is TRBV28, with D unclear. Germline values: CDR1 MDHEN, CDR2 SYDVKM. The CDR3 runs to 14 residues. The V and J ends lost 3 bases and 1 base respectively, with 9 bases between them. Full variable domain (rest looked up from reference TRBV28 and TRBJ1-1): DVKVTQSSRYLVKRTGEKVFLECVQDMDHENMFWYRQDPGLGLRLIYFSYDVKMKEKGDIPEGYSVSREKKERFSLILESASTNQTSMYLCASSFEPGNTEAFFGQGTRLTVV.

The chain employs TRBV12-3 or TRBV12-4 and TRBJ2-5, with D hard to call. The ends were cut back, 4 bases at V and 3 bases at J, with 12 bases in the middle. The CDR3 is made up of 14 amino acids. The CDR3 DNA follows: TGTGCCAGCAGTTCGGCCCCGGACGAAGAGACCCAGTACTTC. It codes for CASSSAPDEETQYF.

A few counts support this clonotype. The chain combines TRBV7-2 with TRBJ2-3; D perhaps matches TRBD2 (5 bases). V lost 5 bases and J 6 bases, leaving 12 bases between the germline ends. CDR1 is SGHTA, CDR2 FQGNSA, per germline. The CDR3 covers 13 residues. The CDR3 is CASSPEGRDTQYF. The CDR3 coding sequence is TGTGCCAGCAGCCCCGAGGGCAGGGATACGCAGTATTTT.

This clonotype was seen many times. V usage is TRBV12-3 or TRBV12-4 and J usage is TRBJ2-1, with TRBD2 matching over 8 bases. Trimming removed 1 base from V and 5 bases from J; junction bases left unmatched: 7. The CDR3 consists of 16 residues. Here the CDR3 reads CASSLGLARAHNEQFF. The CDR3, as DNA: TGTGCCAGCAGTTTAGGACTAGCGAGGGCCCACAATGAGCAGTTCTTC.

This clonotype has at least ten counts. The CDR3 sequence is CASSFGSGQPQHF. The CDR3, as DNA: TGTGCCAGCAGTTTTGGGTCGGGGCAGCCCCAGCATTTT. The genes are TRBV6-5 and TRBJ1-5; D unclear. CDR3 length equals 13 residues. Germline V gene sequence: CDR1 MNHEY, CDR2 SVGAGI. Trimming stripped 4 bases from V and 7 bases from J, with 11 bases between.

Ten or more counts support this clonotype. The chain has TRBV6-4 and TRBJ1-6, with no clear D. CDR3 length equals 13 residues. Germline V gene data show CDR1 as MRHNA and CDR2 as SNTAGT. With 6 bases removed from V and 9 bases from J, the gap between germline ends came to 12 bases. The CDR3 region is CASSVRLSSPLHF. The CDR3, as DNA: TGTGCCAGCAGCGTCCGTCTCTCTTCACCCCTCCACTTT.

The sample holds many counts of this clonotype. This sequence joins TRBV7-9 and TRBJ1-5, with no clear D. There are 13 residues in the CDR3. CDR1 and CDR2 from the germline V gene are SEHNR and FQNEAQ (reference sequence). Trimming took off 3 bases at V and 7 bases at J, with 10 bases between the two ends. The chain's CDR3 is CASSLIVGQPQHF. The CDR3 DNA reads TGTGCCAGCAGCTTGATAGTTGGGCAGCCCCAGCATTTT.

This clonotype was seen a handful of times. V and J are TRBV4-2 and TRBJ1-3; D unresolved. Trimming took off 3 bases at V and 8 bases at J, with 14 bases between the two ends. Germline-derived CDR1 and CDR2 are LGHNA and YNFKEQ. The CDR3 is 14 residues long. The DNA for the CDR3 is TGTGCCAGCAGCCAGGGAGGCCAAGTGGACACCATATATTTT. It yields the protein CASSQGGQVDTIYF.

Here the CDR3 DNA reads TGTGCCAGCAGCCTTCAAAGTAGGAATGAGCAGTTCTTC. This encodes CASSLQSRNEQFF. The chain couples TRBV5-4 to TRBJ2-1; D unresolved. V gave up 4 bases and J gave up 7 bases, with 12 bases separating them. Germline V gives CDR1 SGHNT, CDR2 YYREEE (reference sequence). There are 13 residues in the CDR3.